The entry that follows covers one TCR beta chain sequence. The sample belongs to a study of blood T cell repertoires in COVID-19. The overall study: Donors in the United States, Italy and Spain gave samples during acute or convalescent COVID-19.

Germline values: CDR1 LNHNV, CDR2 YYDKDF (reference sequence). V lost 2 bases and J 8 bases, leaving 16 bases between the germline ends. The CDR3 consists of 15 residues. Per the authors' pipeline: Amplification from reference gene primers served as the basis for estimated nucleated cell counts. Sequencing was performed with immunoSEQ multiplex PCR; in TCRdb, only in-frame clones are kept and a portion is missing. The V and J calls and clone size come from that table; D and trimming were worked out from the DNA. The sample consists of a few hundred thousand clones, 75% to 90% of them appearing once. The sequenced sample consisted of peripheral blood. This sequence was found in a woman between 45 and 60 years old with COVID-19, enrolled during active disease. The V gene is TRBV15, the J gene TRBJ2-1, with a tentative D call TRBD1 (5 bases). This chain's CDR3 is CATSRRGRLTDEQFF. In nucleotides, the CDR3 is TGTGCCACCAGCAGAAGGGGCAGGCTAACCGATGAGCAGTTCTTC.